This T cell receptor (beta chain) was found in a study of blood T cell repertoires in COVID-19. As for the study in general: Samples taken during acute and convalescent COVID-19 were collected in the United States, Italy and Spain. In each case, the material was cDNA or gDNA derived from T cells, B-cell-depleted T cells, or PBMCs.

V dropped 3 bases and J dropped 4; count of bases not matched to a gene: 7. Germline values: CDR1 LGHDT, CDR2 YNNKEL (reference sequence). The CDR3 is made up of 15 amino acids. This clone was seen many times. This table comes from immunoSEQ multiplex PCR, and its TCRdb copy is limited to in-frame clones, with some not included. The repertoire includes approximately 280,000 clones, around 90% of them detected once, and less than 10% sits in the top ten. V and J are TRBV3-1 (or the pseudogene TRBV3-2) and TRBJ2-7; 9 nucleotides agree with TRBD2. The clonotype originates from a man between 18 and 35 years old with active or convalescent COVID-19. Material for sequencing was peripheral blood. In DNA form, the CDR3 reads TGTGCCAGCAGCCAGAATAGCGGGGGACTTTACGAGCAGTACTTC. It yields the protein CASSQNSGGLYEQYF.